This section outlines one T cell receptor beta chain sequence together with its context. Generated by immunoSEQ multiplex PCR, the TCRdb table keeps only in-frame clones and is missing some. The sample holds 230,000 or so clones; approximately 80% are singletons and the top ten take over 1.2%. The V end lost 10 bases, the J end lost 2 bases, and 21 bases lay between the germline ends. CDR3 length: 15 residues. This sample is drawn from a study of blood T cell repertoires in COVID-19. Study background: Samples representing acute and convalescent COVID-19 were sourced from the United States, Italy and Spain. PBMCs, B-cell-depleted T cells, or T cells were the source of the cDNA or gDNA that made up the material.

This TCR came from a woman between 35 and 50 years old who had recovered from COVID-19. This chain connects TRBV5-3 to TRBJ1-1, with D possibly matching TRBD1 (6 bases). TRBV5-3 belongs to the ORF category, with a function that is uncertain. The sequenced sample consisted of peripheral blood. In nucleotides, the CDR3 is TGTGCCTTAGAGGGGGGGCCGGAGGGTAACACTGAAGCTTTCTTT. Translated, it gives CALEGGPEGNTEAFF.